One sample yielded the 20 T cell receptor beta chains listed below, sequenced in a study of response to subunit inactivated influenza vaccine (dated by TCRdb to about 2018). Libraries were constructed by RT-PCR. Sequencing was performed on an Illumina HiSeq 2500. The public reads were quality trimmed at Q25 with fastp and then assembled into clones with MiXCR by TCRdb, keeping productive beta chains. All rows with the same CDR3 protein become a single entry with the most common DNA and genes. Across this sample there are roughly 760,000 distinct CDR3 sequences, with 21% seen only once. The top ten clones comprise roughly a tenth of the sample. This specimen was PBMCs from blood, taken 4 to 6 days after vaccination. These receptors were taken from a man aged 50 or older who received an inactivated influenza vaccine. Donor details come from another sample of the same person, matched by shared clones.

The chain employs TRBV4-1 and TRBJ1-1, with 7 bases fitting TRBD1. The V gene's germline CDR1 is MGHRA and CDR2 YSYEKL. Trimming removed 3 bases from V and 0 bases from J; junction bases left unmatched: 7. The CDR3 is made up of 16 amino acids. As DNA, the CDR3 is TGCGCCAGCAGCCAGGTCTCGACAGGGTTGAACACTGAAGCTTTCTTT. It is translated as CASSQVSTGLNTEAFF.

The chain couples TRBV7-9 to TRBJ1-2; weak D call: TRBD1 (5 bases). The V end lost 3 bases, the J end lost 1 base, and 12 bases lay between the germline ends. Looked up from germline, CDR1 is SEHNR and CDR2 is FQNEAQ (reference sequence). This CDR3 contains 15 residues. CDR3 loop: CASSLGDSYNYGYTF. DNA for the CDR3: TGTGCCAGCAGCTTGGGCGACAGCTATAACTATGGCTACACCTTC.

This chain joins TRBV5-8 and TRBJ2-3; a possible D gene is TRBD2 (5 bases). This CDR3 region has 13 residues. Trimming cost V 4 bases and J 3 bases, with 9 bases left between them. Germline CDR1 and CDR2: SGHTS and YDEGEE. CDR3 sequence reads: CASSRLMTDTQYF. Here the CDR3 DNA reads TGTGCCAGCAGCCGACTAATGACAGATACGCAGTATTTT.

The chain couples TRBV25-1 to TRBJ1-1; D is possibly TRBD1 (5 bases). The CDR3 covers 14 residues. Germline CDR1 and CDR2: MGHDK and SYGVNS. V was shortened by 6 bases and J by 0 bases, with 11 bases between the two germline ends. The CDR3 bases are TGTGCCAGCAGGCCCCCAGGGATGAACACTGAAGCTTTCTTT. This encodes CASRPPGMNTEAFF.

J is TRBJ2-5 and V is TRBV6-2 or TRBV6-3; D is unresolved. Between the trimmed V and J ends, which lost 4 bases and 5 bases, there was a span of 17 bases. This CDR3 spans 15 amino acids. CDR1 and CDR2 from the germline V gene are MNHEY and SVGEGT. CDR3 loop: CASSSPDIPEETQYF. The CDR3 bases are TGTGCCAGCAGTTCCCCTGACATCCCCGAGGAGACCCAGTACTTC.

The rearrangement links TRBV11-1 to TRBJ2-1; no definite D call. Germline CDR1 is SGHAT and CDR2 is FQDESV (reference sequence). V dropped 2 bases and J dropped 7 bases, with 27 bases sitting between them. The CDR3 runs 19 residues. CDR3 nucleotides: TGTGCCAGCAGCTTACAGCCCCCCCTCGACGCAAAGAAAGTAAATGAGCAGTTCTTC. This encodes CASSLQPPLDAKKVNEQFF.

CDR3 sequence: CSARSRGLSGGYTF. The CDR3 coding sequence is TGCAGTGCTAGGAGTCGGGGGCTCTCGGGTGGCTACACCTTC. The chain recombines TRBV20-1 with TRBJ1-2; D is perhaps TRBD1 (6 bases). Germline V lookup: CDR1 DFQATT, CDR2 SNEGSKA (reference sequence). The CDR3 runs 14 residues. V lost 3 bases and J 7 bases, leaving 18 bases between the germline ends.

The rearrangement links TRBV28 to TRBJ2-1; TRBD2 matches 8 bases. The germline V gene encodes CDR1 MDHEN and CDR2 SYDVKM. There are 18 residues in the CDR3. The J segment lost 5 bases and the V segment lost 4 bases, leaving 16 bases of the junction unmatched. CDR3 nucleotides: TGTGCCAGCAGTTCTCCGGATGGTATCGGGACTAGACACAATGAGCAGTTCTTC. Translated, it gives CASSSPDGIGTRHNEQFF.

The chain links TRBV28 to TRBJ1-2; D not certain. V shed 1 base and J shed 5 bases, with 8 bases lying between them. The CDR3 has 13 amino acids. The germline CDR1 and CDR2 sequences are MDHEN and SYDVKM. CDR3 region: CASSLLTEYGYTF. In DNA form, the CDR3 reads TGTGCCAGCAGTTTATTAACGGAGTATGGCTACACCTTC.

The V call is TRBV20-1, the J call TRBJ1-5; D is uncertain. The V gene lost 4 bases and the J gene lost 7 bases, with 17 bases spanning the gap. There are 14 residues in the CDR3. Germline V gene data show CDR1 as DFQATT and CDR2 as SNEGSKA (reference sequence). The DNA for the CDR3 is TGCAGTGCTAATCCGCCAGGCCCTAAGCAGCCCCAGCATTTT. Amino acids: CSANPPGPKQPQHF.

The chain uses TRBV5-6 and TRBJ2-4; 7 nucleotides line up with TRBD1. CDR1 and CDR2 from the germline V gene are SGHDT and YYEEEE. The CDR3 extends over 13 amino acids. V was clipped by 5 bases and J by 3 bases; unmatched bases: 2. CDR3 in DNA: TGTGCCAGCAGTTGGACAGGCAAAAACATTCAGTACTTC. Translating it yields CASSWTGKNIQYF.

The chain joins TRBV5-6 to TRBJ2-2; no firm D call. The CDR3 has 12 residues. The ends were cut back, 3 bases at V and 9 bases at J, with 9 bases in the middle. Per the germline V gene, CDR1 is SGHDT and CDR2 is YYEEEE. CDR3 region: CASSSLARELFF. The DNA for the CDR3 is TGTGCCAGCAGCTCCCTTGCCCGGGAGCTGTTTTTT. The variable domain in full, completed from reference TRBV5-6 and TRBJ2-2, reads DAGVTQSPTHLIKTRGQQVTLRCSPKSGHDTVSWYQQALGQGPQFIFQYYEEEERQRGNFPDRFSGHQFPNYSSELNVNALLLGDSALYLCASSSLARELFFGEGSRLTVL.

This clonotype was observed at least ten times. The chain is built from TRBV5-6 and TRBJ2-1, with 10 bases aligning to TRBD1. This CDR3 has 15 residues. Germline loops: CDR1 SGHDT, CDR2 YYEEEE. Trimming cost V 0 bases and J 7 bases; bases outside gene matches: 4. CDR3 sequence: CASSLGQGARNEQFF. DNA for the CDR3: TGTGCCAGCAGCTTGGGACAGGGGGCGCGGAATGAGCAGTTCTTC.

V gene TRBV21-1 combines with J gene TRBJ2-3; no DNA check was done on the table's D call, TRBD1. TRBV21-1 is designated a pseudogene. The CDR3 length is 17 residues. CDR3 residues: CASSKALGAGTTDTQYF. The CDR3 coding sequence is TGTGCCAGCAGCAAAGCTCTTGGGGCAGGGACCACAGATACGCAGTATTTT.

This clonotype was counted at least ten times. The CDR3 DNA follows: TGTGCCAGCAGCTTTGGCGACACTGAAGCTTTCTTT. Translation gives CASSFGDTEAFF. The chain carries TRBV7-9 and TRBJ1-1; D unresolved. Per the germline V gene, CDR1 is SEHNR and CDR2 is FQNEAQ (reference sequence). The CDR3 has 12 amino acids. Trimming cost V 3 bases and J 3 bases, with 5 bases left between them.

This clonotype was observed a handful of times. The V call is TRBV29-1, the J call TRBJ1-1, with a possible D match to TRBD1 (6 bases). The V gene lost 6 bases and the J gene lost 8 bases, with 22 bases spanning the gap. Germline-derived CDR1 and CDR2 are SQVTM and ANQGSEA. CDR3 length equals 14 residues. The CDR3 DNA is TGCAGCGTCCCCCGCGAAACAGGGAAGCCCGAAGCTTTCTTT. This gives the protein CSVPRETGKPEAFF.

The sample holds a few counts of this clonotype. V usage is TRBV27 and J usage is TRBJ1-1; D may be TRBD1 (5 bases). Germline CDR1 MNHEY, CDR2 SMNVEV (reference sequence). The CDR3 length is 15 residues. Deletions cut 8 bases from V and 2 bases from J, with 18 bases between. The CDR3 coding sequence is TGTGCCAGCCGATGGGACTCGACAAGCAACACTGAAGCTTTCTTT. This codes for CASRWDSTSNTEAFF.

The rearrangement joins TRBV5-1 to TRBJ2-1; TRBD1 matches at 9 bases. The CDR3 runs to 14 residues. The germline gives CDR1 SGHRS, CDR2 YFSETQ. The J segment lost 9 bases and the V segment lost 4 bases, leaving 8 bases of the junction unmatched. The CDR3 DNA reads TGCGCCAGCAGCCTGGGACAGGGTGGGTCTGAGCAGTTCTTC. Translation: CASSLGQGGSEQFF.

This clonotype was seen a handful of times. This chain links TRBV28 with TRBJ1-1; weak D call: TRBD1 (5 bases). The germline CDR1 and CDR2 sequences are MDHEN and SYDVKM. The CDR3 totals 15 residues. With 8 bases removed from V and 10 bases from J, the gap between germline ends came to 26 bases. CDR3 in amino acids: CASDGGGRVIATAFF. The CDR3 nucleotides read TGTGCCAGCGACGGAGGTGGCAGGGTGATCGCAACAGCTTTCTTT.

This chain links TRBV25-1 with TRBJ2-1, with D tentatively TRBD2 (6 bases). V lost 3 bases and J lost 2, with 14 bases in between. The CDR3 sequence is 16 residues long. The germline gives CDR1 MGHDK, CDR2 SYGVNS. CDR3 sequence reads: CASSEAPSATYNEQFF. CDR3 nucleotide sequence: TGTGCCAGCAGTGAGGCGCCTAGCGCGACCTACAATGAGCAGTTCTTC.